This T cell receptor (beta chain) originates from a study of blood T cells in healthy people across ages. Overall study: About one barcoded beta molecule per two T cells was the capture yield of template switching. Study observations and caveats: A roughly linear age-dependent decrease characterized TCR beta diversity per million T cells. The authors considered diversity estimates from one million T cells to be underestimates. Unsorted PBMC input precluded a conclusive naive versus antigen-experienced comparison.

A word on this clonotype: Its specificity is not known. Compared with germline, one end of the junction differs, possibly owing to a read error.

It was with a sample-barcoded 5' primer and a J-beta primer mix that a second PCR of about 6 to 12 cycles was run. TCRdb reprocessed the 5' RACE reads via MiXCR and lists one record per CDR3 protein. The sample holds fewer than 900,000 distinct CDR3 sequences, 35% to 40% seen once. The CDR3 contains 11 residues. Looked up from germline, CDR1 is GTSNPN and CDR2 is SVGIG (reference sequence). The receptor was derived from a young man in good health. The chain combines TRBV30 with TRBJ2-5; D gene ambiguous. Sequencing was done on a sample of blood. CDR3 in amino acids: CARSASQTQYF. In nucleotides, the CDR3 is TGTGCCCGGAGCGCGAGTCAGACCCAGTACTTC.